This section outlines one T cell receptor beta chain sequence together with its context. The data stem from a study of control samples from healthy donors and cancer patients. This CDR3 contains 13 residues. The germline V gene encodes CDR1 GTSNPN and CDR2 SVGIG (reference sequence). Trimming removed 5 bases from V and 7 bases from J; junction bases left unmatched: 6. Libraries were prepared by immunoSEQ multiplex PCR; TCRdb keeps only in-frame clonotypes and omits some of them. The sample lists over 2,500 clones; approximately 94% were seen once. The J gene is TRBJ1-2, the V gene TRBV30, with 11 bases lining up with TRBD1. The receptor's source is a man between 65 and 85 years old with lung cancer. The sequencing input was PBMCs. CDR3 sequence reads: CAWEVGTGGGYTF. The CDR3 nucleotides are TGTGCCTGGGAAGTGGGGACAGGGGGTGGCTACACCTTC.